This passage covers 4 T cell receptor beta chains from one sample sequenced in a study of blood T cell repertoires in COVID-19. Sequencing was performed with immunoSEQ multiplex PCR; in TCRdb, only in-frame clones are kept and a portion is missing. This sample has approximately 96,000 clones, with nearly 95% found just once. The sample was peripheral blood. The receptors were gathered from a human donor with active COVID-19. The donor label of this sample is uncertain.

The chain links TRBV28 to TRBJ2-7, with TRBD1 matching 8 bases. Losses at the gene ends were 6 bases for V and 3 bases for J; bases not matched to a gene: 7. The CDR3 contains 14 residues. The germline CDR1 and CDR2 sequences are MDHEN and SYDVKM. CDR3 in amino acids: CASRITGGGYEQYF. The DNA for the CDR3 is TGTGCCAGCAGAATAACAGGGGGTGGCTACGAGCAGTACTTC.

This chain uses TRBV5-6 with TRBJ2-3; D is possibly TRBD2 (6 bases). Germline CDR1 reads SGHDT; CDR2 reads YYEEEE. V was trimmed by 4 bases and J by 7 bases, leaving 16 bases between them. This CDR3 comprises 14 residues. The CDR3 bases are TGTGCCAGCAGCACCGGGACTCTGGCACATACGCAGTATTTT. Amino acids: CASSTGTLAHTQYF.

The chain combines TRBV10-1 with TRBJ1-4; D unresolved. Germline-derived CDR1 and CDR2 are WNHNN and SYGVQD (reference sequence). The V end was cut by 0 bases, the J end by 13 bases, with 12 bases between. This CDR3 is built from 13 residues. CDR3 nucleotide sequence: TGCGCCAGCAGTGAGTCGACCCCGGGTAGACTGTTTTTT. It specifies CASSESTPGRLFF.

V gene TRBV11-2 combines with J gene TRBJ2-2; D ambiguous. Trimming took off 5 bases at V and 6 bases at J, with 7 bases between the two ends. The CDR3 sequence is 12 residues long. CDR1 is SGHAT and CDR2 is FQNNGV in the germline V gene. The CDR3 DNA is TGTGCCAGCAGCCGGGTCTCCGGGGAGCTGTTTTTT. Translated, it gives CASSRVSGELFF.